This entry describes one TCR beta chain. The sample is drawn from a study of CXCR3-negative and CXCR3-positive naive CD8 T cells. Study as a whole: The dataset comprises around 130 million TRB reads in total, with about 1.5 +/- 0.3 million reads per library.

The authors prepared UMI-labeled TRB cDNA libraries by 5' RACE. TCRdb derives one entry per CDR3 protein from the 5' RACE reads, leaving out DNA. This sample contains about 90,000 distinct CDR3 sequences. Naive CD8+ T cells showed a CD45RO-CCR7+CD27+CD95- phenotype. The length of the CDR3 is 15 residues. Germline CDR1 is LNHNV and CDR2 is YYDKDF (reference sequence). The chain couples TRBV15 to TRBJ2-1; TCRdb indicates TRBD1, and absent DNA this call remains unverified. This receptor was taken from a human donor in good health. Some clones in this sample may be carry-over from other donors' samples. Sample: naive CXCR3- CD8+ T cells from blood. Subset described: CD45RO-CCR7+CD27+CD95- naive CD8+ T cells lacking CXCR3 (TNR3-). CDR3 residues: CATSRETGGHNEQFF.